The text below deals with one T cell receptor (beta chain). The antigen remains unidentified. RNA transcripts provided the source from which TCR beta CDR3 regions were amplified. The HTBI set primed first-round TCR CDR3 RT-PCR. TCRdb fed the multiplex PCR reads into MiXCR, producing one record per CDR3 protein. This table has just under 750,000 distinct CDR3 sequences, 30% to 40% appearing once. Graves' hyperthyroidism is called stable when ophthalmopathy does not progress within 18 months. Not enrolled were patients with uncontrolled infection, other autoimmune disease, pregnancy or lactation. This sample is part of a study of T cells in Graves' hyperthyroidism and ophthalmopathy. Study details: Blood was drawn when the patient was first diagnosed and still untreated.

Study findings and constraints: By a 13 V-J model, ophthalmopathy was set apart from stable hyperthyroidism.

Material: blood. The receptor was derived from a woman aged 40 to 49 with Graves' hyperthyroidism.

In nucleotides, the CDR3 is TGTGCCAGCAGTGAGACGGGGGCGGCCTCTGAAGCTTTCTTT. It translates to CASSETGAASEAFF. The rearrangement links TRBV6-4 to TRBJ1-1; TRBD1 is a possible D gene (6 bases). This CDR3 has 14 residues. The germline V gene encodes CDR1 MRHNA and CDR2 SNTAGT. With 3 bases removed from V and 6 bases from J, the gap between germline ends came to 14 bases.